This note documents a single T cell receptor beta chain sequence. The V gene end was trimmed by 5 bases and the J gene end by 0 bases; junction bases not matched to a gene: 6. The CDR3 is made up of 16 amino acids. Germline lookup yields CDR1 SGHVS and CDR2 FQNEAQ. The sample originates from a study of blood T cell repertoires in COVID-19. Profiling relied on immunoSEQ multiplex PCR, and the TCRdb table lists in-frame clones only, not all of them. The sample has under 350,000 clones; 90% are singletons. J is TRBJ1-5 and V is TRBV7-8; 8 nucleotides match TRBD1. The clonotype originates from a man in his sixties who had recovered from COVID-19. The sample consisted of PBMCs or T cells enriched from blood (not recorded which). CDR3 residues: CASSPGQAASNQPQHF. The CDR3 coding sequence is TGTGCCAGCAGCCCGGGACAGGCGGCTAGCAATCAGCCCCAGCATTTT.